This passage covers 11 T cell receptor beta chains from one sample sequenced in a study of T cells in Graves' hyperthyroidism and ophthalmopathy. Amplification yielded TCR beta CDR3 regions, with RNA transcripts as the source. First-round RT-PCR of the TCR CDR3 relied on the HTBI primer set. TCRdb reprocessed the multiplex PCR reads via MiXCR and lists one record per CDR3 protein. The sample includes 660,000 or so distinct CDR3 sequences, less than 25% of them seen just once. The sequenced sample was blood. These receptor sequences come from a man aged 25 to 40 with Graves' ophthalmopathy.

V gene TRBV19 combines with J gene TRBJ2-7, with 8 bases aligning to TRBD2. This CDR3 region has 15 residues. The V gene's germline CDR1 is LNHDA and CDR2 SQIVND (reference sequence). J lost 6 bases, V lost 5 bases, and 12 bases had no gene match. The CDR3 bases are TGTGCCAGTAGTGCACCGGGACTAGAGACGGCCGAGCAGTACTTC. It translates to CASSAPGLETAEQYF. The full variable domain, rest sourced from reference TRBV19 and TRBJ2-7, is DGGITQSPKYLFRKEGQNVTLSCEQNLNHDAMYWYRQDPGQGLRLIYYSQIVNDFQKGDIAEGYSVSREKKESFPLTVTSAQKNPTAFYLCASSAPGLETAEQYFGPGTRLTVT.

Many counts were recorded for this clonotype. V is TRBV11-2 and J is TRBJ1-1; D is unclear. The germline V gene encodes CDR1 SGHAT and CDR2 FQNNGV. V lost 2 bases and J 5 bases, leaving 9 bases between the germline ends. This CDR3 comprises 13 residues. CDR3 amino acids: CASSLLWGTEAFF. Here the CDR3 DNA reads TGTGCCAGCAGCTTACTCTGGGGAACTGAAGCTTTCTTT.

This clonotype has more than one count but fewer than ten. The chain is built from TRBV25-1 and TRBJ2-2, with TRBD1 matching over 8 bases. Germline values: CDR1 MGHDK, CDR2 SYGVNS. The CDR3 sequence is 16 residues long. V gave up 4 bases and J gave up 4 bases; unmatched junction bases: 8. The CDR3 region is CASSGILTGATGELFF. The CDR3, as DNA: TGTGCCAGCAGTGGCATCCTGACAGGGGCCACCGGGGAGCTGTTTTTT.

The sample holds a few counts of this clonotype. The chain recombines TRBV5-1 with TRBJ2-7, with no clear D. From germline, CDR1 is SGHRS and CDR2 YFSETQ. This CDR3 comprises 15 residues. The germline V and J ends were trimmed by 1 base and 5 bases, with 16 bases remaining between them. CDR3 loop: CASSLYQDPDDEQYF. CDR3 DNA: TGCGCCAGCAGCTTGTACCAAGACCCGGACGACGAGCAGTACTTC.

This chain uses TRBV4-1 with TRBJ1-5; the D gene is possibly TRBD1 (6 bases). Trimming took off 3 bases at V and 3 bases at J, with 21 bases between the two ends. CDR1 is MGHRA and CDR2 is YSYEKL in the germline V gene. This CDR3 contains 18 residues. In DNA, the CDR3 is TGCGCCAGCAGCCACGCTGAGTGGGAGGGGGGGCTCAATCAGCCCCAGCATTTT. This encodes CASSHAEWEGGLNQPQHF.

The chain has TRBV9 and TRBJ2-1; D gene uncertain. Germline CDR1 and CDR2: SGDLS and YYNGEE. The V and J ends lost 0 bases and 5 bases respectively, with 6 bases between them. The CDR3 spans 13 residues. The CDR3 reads CASSVAENNEQFF. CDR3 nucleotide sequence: TGTGCCAGCAGCGTAGCCGAGAACAATGAGCAGTTCTTC. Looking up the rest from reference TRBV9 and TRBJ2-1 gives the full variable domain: DSGVTQTPKHLITATGQRVTLRCSPRSGDLSVYWYQQSLDQGLQFLIQYYNGEERAKGNILERFSAQQFPDLHSELNLSSLELGDSALYFCASSVAENNEQFFGPGTRLTVL.

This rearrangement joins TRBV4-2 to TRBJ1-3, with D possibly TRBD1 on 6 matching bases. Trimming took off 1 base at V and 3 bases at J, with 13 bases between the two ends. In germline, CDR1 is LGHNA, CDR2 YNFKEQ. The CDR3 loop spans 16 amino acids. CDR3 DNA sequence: TGTGCCAGCAGCCAAGCCGGTGGGGGCGTTGGAAACACCATATATTTT. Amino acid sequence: CASSQAGGGVGNTIYF.

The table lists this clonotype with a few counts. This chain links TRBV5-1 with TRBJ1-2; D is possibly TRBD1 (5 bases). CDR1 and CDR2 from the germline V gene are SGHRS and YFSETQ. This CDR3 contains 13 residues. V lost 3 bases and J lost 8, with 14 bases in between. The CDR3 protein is CASSWGPDGGYTF. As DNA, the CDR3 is TGCGCCAGCAGCTGGGGACCGGATGGAGGCTACACCTTC.

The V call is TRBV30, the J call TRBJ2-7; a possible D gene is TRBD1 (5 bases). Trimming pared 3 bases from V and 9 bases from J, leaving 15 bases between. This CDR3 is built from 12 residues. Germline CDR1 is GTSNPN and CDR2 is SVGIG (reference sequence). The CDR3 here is CAWSPGPQGQYF. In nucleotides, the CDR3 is TGTGCCTGGAGCCCTGGACCCCAGGGGCAGTACTTC.

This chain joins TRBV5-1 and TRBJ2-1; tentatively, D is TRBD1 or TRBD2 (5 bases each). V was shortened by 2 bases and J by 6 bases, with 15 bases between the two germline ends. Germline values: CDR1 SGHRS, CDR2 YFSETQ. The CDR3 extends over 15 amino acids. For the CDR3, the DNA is TGCGCCAGCAGCTTTAGCCCGGGACGGGGCAATGAGCAGTTCTTC. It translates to CASSFSPGRGNEQFF. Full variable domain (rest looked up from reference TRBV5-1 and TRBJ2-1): KAGVTQTPRYLIKTRGQQVTLSCSPISGHRSVSWYQQTPGQGLQFLFEYFSETQRNKGNFPGRFSGRQFSNSRSEMNVSTLELGDSALYLCASSFSPGRGNEQFFGPGTRLTVL.

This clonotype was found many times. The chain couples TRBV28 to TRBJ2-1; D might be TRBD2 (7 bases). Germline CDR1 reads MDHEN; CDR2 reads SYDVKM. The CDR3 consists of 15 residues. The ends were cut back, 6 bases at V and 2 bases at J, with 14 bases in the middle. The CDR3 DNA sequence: TGTGCCAGCAGGAAGGGCGGGGGCCCCTACAATGAGCAGTTCTTC. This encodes CASRKGGGPYNEQFF.